The entry below describes one T cell receptor beta chain. Germline lookup yields CDR1 SGHNT and CDR2 YYREEE (reference sequence). Trimming pared 3 bases from V and 9 bases from J, leaving 22 bases between. The CDR3 totals 16 residues. The sample originates from a study of blood T cell repertoires in COVID-19. TCRdb keeps only in-frame clones here, not all; method: immunoSEQ multiplex PCR. The table includes 150,000 to 200,000 clones, approximately 79% detected once. Specimen: peripheral blood. The origin of this receptor is a man in his sixties with active or convalescent COVID-19. The chain recombines TRBV5-4 with TRBJ2-1, with TRBD2 as a possible D gene (6 bases). The CDR3 DNA follows: TGTGCCAGCAGCTATGGGACTCTACACTCCCTAGGTGAGCAGTTCTTC. Translation: CASSYGTLHSLGEQFF.